This T cell receptor (beta chain) was sequenced for a study of shared clonotypes between healthy human individuals. In the CD4+ fraction, cells were divided into CD45RA+ naive and CD45RA-negative memory subsets. With V trimmed by 0 bases and J by 2 bases, 5 bases remained unmatched. The CDR3 has 15 residues. Germline V lookup: CDR1 SGHNT, CDR2 YYREEE (reference sequence). Only in-frame clones appear in the TCRdb table, and some are missing; sequencing was by immunoSEQ multiplex PCR. The repertoire has more than 550,000 clones, approximately 77% of them found once; the top ten carry under 2%. This clone was picked up a small number of times.

The chain links TRBV5-4 to TRBJ2-7, with 7 bases lining up with TRBD2. The receptor comes from a woman younger than 45 in good health. Input material: memory CD4+ T cells sorted from blood. The subset is: CD45RA-negative fraction. The CDR3, as DNA: TGTGCCAGCAGCTTGGGGCTAGCGGAGACCTACGAGCAGTACTTC. Amino acid sequence: CASSLGLAETYEQYF.